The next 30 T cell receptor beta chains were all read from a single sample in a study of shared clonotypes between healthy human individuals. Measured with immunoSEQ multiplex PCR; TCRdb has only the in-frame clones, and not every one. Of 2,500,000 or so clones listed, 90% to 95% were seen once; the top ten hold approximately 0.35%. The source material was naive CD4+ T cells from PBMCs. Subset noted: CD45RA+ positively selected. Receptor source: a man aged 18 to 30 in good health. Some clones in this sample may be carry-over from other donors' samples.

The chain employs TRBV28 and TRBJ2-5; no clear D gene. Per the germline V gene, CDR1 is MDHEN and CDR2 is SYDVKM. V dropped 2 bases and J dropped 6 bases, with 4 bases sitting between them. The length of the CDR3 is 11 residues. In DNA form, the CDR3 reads TGTGCCAGCAGTTTAGGGAAGACCCAGTACTTC. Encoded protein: CASSLGKTQYF.

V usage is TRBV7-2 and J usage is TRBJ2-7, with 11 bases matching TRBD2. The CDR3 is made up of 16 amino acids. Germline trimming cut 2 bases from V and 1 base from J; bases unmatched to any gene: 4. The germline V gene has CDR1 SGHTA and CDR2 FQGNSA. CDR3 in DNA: TGTGCCAGCAGCTTAACTAGCGGGAGCTCATCCTACGAGCAGTACTTC. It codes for CASSLTSGSSSYEQYF.

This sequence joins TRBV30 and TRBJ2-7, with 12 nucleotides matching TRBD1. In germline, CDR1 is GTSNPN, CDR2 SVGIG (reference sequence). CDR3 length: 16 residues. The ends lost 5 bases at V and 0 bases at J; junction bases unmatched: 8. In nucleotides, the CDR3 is TGTGCCTGGGGCCGGGACAGGGGGCTTTCCTCCTACGAGCAGTACTTC. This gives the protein CAWGRDRGLSSYEQYF.

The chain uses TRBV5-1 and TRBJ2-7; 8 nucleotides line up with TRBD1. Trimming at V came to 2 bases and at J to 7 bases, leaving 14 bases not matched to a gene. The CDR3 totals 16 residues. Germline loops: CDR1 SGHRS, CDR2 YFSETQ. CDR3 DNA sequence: TGCGCCAGCAGCTTTGGGGGGACAGGCCCTCTTGAAGAGCAGTACTTC. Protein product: CASSFGGTGPLEEQYF. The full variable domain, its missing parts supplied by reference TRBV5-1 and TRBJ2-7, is KAGVTQTPRYLIKTRGQQVTLSCSPISGHRSVSWYQQTPGQGLQFLFEYFSETQRNKGNFPGRFSGRQFSNSRSEMNVSTLELGDSALYLCASSFGGTGPLEEQYFGPGTRLTVT.

In DNA, the CDR3 is TGTGCCAGCAGTTCCCCCGGACAGGGCTTAGGGAACGAGCAGTACTTC. Its translation is CASSSPGQGLGNEQYF. The J gene is TRBJ2-7, the V gene TRBV28; 8 bases map to TRBD1. The CDR3 runs 16 residues. Per germline, CDR1 MDHEN and CDR2 SYDVKM. Trimming took 4 bases from V and 5 from J; bases not matched to a gene: 13.

The CDR3 sequence is CASRNSPGGKGTEAFF. The CDR3 region has the DNA TGCGCCAGCAGAAACTCCCCTGGGGGTAAGGGCACTGAAGCTTTCTTT. The chain is built from TRBV4-1 and TRBJ1-1, with TRBD1 as a possible D gene (5 bases). Germline loops: CDR1 MGHRA, CDR2 YSYEKL. Trimming pared 6 bases from V and 4 bases from J, leaving 21 bases between. This CDR3 region has 16 residues.

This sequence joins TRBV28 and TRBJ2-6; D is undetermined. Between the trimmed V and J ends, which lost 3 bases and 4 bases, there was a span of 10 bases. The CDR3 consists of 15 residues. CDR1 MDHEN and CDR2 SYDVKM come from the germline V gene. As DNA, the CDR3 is TGTGCCAGCAGTTTTATCCCCCTCGGGGCCAACGTCCTGACTTTC. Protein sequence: CASSFIPLGANVLTF.

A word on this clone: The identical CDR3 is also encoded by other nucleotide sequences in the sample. CDR3 in amino acids: CASSSRPGQGDTEAFF. As DNA, the CDR3 is TGTGCCAGCAGCTCGAGGCCGGGACAGGGAGACACTGAAGCTTTCTTT. The rearrangement uses TRBV7-9 and TRBJ1-1, with TRBD1 matching over 9 bases. CDR3 size: 16 residues. Trimming removed 4 bases from V and 3 bases from J; junction bases left unmatched: 9. The V gene's germline CDR1 is SEHNR and CDR2 FQNEAQ (reference sequence).

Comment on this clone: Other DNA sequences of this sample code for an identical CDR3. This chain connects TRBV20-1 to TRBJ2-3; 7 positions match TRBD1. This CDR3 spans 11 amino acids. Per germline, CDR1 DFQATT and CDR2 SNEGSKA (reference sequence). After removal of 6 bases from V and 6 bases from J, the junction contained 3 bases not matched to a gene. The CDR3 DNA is TGCAGTGCACGCAGGGGGGATACGCAGTATTTT. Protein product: CSARRGDTQYF.

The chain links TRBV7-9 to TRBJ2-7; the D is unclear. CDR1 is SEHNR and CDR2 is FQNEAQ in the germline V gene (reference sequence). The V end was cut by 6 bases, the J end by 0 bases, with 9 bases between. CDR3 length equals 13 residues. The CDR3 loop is CASSAASSYEQYF. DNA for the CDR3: TGTGCCAGCAGTGCGGCCAGCTCCTACGAGCAGTACTTC.

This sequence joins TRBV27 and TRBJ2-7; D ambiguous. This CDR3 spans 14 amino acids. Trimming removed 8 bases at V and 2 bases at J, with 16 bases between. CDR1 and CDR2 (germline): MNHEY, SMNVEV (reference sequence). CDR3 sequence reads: CASANSGYPYEQYF. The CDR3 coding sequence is TGTGCCAGCGCCAACTCCGGGTATCCCTACGAGCAGTACTTC.

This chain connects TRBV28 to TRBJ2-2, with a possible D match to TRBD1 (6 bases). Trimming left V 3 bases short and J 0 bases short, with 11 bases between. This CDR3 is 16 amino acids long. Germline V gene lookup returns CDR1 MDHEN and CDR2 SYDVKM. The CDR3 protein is CASSFLGQTNTGELFF. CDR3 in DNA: TGTGCCAGCAGTTTTTTAGGACAGACGAACACCGGGGAGCTGTTTTTT. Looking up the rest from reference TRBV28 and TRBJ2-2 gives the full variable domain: DVKVTQSSRYLVKRTGEKVFLECVQDMDHENMFWYRQDPGLGLRLIYFSYDVKMKEKGDIPEGYSVSREKKERFSLILESASTNQTSMYLCASSFLGQTNTGELFFGEGSRLTVL.

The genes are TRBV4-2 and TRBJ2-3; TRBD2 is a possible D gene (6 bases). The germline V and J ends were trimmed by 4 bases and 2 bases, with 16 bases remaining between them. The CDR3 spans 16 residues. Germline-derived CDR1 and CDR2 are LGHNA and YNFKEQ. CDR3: CASSPTRRETTDTQYF. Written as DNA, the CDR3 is TGTGCCAGCAGCCCCACTAGGAGGGAGACCACAGATACGCAGTATTTT.

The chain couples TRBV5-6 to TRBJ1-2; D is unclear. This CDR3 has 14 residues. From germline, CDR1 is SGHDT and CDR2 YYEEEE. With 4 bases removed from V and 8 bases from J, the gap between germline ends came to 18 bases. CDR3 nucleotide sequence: TGTGCCAGCAGCCGTCGGTCGGCCGGCAGCGGCTACACCTTC. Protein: CASSRRSAGSGYTF.

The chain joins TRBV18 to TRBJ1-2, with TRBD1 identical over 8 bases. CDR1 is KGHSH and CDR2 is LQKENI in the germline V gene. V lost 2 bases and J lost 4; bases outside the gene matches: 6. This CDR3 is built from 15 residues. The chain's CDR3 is CASSPGYGQGYGYTF. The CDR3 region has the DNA TGTGCCAGCTCACCAGGGTATGGACAGGGCTATGGCTACACCTTC. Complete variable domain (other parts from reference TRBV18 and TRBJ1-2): NAGVMQNPRHLVRRRGQEARLRCSPMKGHSHVYWYRQLPEEGLKFMVYLQKENIIDESGMPKERFSAEFPKEGPSILRIQQVVRGDSAAYFCASSPGYGQGYGYTFGSGTRLTVV.

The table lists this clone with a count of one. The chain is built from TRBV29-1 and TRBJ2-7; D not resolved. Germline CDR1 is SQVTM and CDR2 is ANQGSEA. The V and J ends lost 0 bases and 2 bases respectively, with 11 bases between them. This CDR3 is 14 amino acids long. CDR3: CSVEDLKGTYEQYF. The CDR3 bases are TGCAGCGTTGAAGATCTGAAGGGCACCTACGAGCAGTACTTC.

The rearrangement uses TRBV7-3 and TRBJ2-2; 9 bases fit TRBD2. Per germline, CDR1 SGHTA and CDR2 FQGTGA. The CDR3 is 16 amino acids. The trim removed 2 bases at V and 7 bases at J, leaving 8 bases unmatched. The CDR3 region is CASSLYGGRASGELFF. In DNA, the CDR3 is TGTGCCAGCAGCTTATATGGCGGGAGGGCTAGCGGGGAGCTGTTTTTT. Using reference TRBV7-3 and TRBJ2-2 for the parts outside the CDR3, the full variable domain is GAGVSQTPSNKVTEKGKYVELRCDPISGHTALYWYRQSLGQGPEFLIYFQGTGAADDSGLPNDRFFAVRPEGSVSTLKIQRTERGDSAVYLCASSLYGGRASGELFFGEGSRLTVL.

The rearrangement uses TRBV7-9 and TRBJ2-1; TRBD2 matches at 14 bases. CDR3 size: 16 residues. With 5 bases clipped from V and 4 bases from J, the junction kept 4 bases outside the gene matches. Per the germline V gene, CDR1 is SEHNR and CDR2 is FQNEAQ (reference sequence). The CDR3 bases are TGTGCCAGCAGCACGACTAGCGGGAGGGCGTACAATGAGCAGTTCTTC. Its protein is CASSTTSGRAYNEQFF.

CDR3 in DNA: TGTGCCAGCAGCCCTTCGGCGGGAGGTCAAGAGACCCAGTACTTC. This translates into CASSPSAGGQETQYF. The J gene is TRBJ2-5, the V gene TRBV27; 8 nucleotides line up with TRBD2. Trimming removed 6 bases from V and 2 bases from J; junction bases left unmatched: 8. The CDR3 sequence is 15 residues long. Germline CDR1 is MNHEY and CDR2 is SMNVEV (reference sequence).

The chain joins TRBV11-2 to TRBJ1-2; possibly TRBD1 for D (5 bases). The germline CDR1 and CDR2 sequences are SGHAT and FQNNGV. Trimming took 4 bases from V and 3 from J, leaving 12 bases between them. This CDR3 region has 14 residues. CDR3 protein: CASSYQQAHYGYTF. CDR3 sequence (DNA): TGTGCCAGCAGCTACCAACAGGCCCACTATGGCTACACCTTC.

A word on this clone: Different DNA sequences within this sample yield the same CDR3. CDR3 in DNA: TGTGCCAGCAGCGCCGGGACGTCCTATGGCTACACCTTC. Its translation is CASSAGTSYGYTF. The V and J genes are TRBV7-9 and TRBJ1-2; possible D gene TRBD1, 5 bases. Deletions cut 5 bases from V and 4 bases from J, with 11 bases between. This CDR3 comprises 13 residues. Germline CDR1 reads SEHNR; CDR2 reads FQNEAQ (reference sequence). Combining the CDR3 with reference TRBV7-9 and TRBJ1-2 gives the whole variable domain DTGVSQNPRHKITKRGQNVTFRCDPISEHNRLYWYRQTLGQGPEFLTYFQNEAQLEKSRLLSDRFSAERPKGSFSTLEIQRTEQGDSAMYLCASSAGTSYGYTFGSGTRLTVV.

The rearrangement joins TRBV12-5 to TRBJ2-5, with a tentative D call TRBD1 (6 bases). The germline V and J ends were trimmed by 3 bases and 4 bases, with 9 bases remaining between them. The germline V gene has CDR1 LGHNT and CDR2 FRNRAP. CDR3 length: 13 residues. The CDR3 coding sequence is TGTGCTAGTGGTTTAGGGGGAGTAGAGACCCAGTACTTC. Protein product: CASGLGGVETQYF.

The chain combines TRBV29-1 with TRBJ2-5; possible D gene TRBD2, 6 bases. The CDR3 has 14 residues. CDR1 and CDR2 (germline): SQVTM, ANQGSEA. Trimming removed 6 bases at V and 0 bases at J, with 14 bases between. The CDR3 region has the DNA TGCAGCGTCCGGGGGTCGACCAACCAAGAGACCCAGTACTTC. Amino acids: CSVRGSTNQETQYF.

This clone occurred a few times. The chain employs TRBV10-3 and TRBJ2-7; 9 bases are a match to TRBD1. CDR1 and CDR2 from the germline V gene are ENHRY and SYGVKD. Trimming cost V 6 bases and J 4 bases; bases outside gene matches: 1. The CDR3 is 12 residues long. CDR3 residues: CAIRGQGYEQYF. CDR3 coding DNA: TGTGCCATCAGGGGACAGGGATACGAGCAGTACTTC.

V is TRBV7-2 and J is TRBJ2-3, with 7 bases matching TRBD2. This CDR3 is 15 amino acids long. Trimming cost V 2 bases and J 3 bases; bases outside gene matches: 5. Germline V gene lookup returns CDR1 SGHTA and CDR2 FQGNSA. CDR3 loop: CASSLMQRETDTQYF. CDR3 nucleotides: TGTGCCAGCAGCTTAATGCAGCGGGAAACAGATACGCAGTATTTT.

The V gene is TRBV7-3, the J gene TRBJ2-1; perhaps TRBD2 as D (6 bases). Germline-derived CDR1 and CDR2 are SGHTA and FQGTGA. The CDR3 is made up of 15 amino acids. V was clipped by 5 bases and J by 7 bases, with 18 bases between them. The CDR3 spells CASSPQGLTGNEQFF. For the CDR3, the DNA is TGTGCCAGCAGCCCGCAGGGACTGACGGGGAATGAGCAGTTCTTC.

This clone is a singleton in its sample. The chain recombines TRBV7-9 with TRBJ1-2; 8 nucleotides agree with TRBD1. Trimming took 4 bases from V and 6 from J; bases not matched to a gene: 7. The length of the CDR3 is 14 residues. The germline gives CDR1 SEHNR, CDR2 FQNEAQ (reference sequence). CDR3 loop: CASSSSGTGDGYTF. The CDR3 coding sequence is TGTGCCAGCAGCTCTTCCGGGACAGGCGATGGCTACACCTTC.

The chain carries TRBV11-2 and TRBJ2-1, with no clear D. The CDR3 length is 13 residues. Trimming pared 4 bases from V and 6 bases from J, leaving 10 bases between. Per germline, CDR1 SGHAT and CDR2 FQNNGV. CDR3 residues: CASSSALSNEQFF. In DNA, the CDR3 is TGTGCCAGCAGCTCAGCCCTGTCCAATGAGCAGTTCTTC.

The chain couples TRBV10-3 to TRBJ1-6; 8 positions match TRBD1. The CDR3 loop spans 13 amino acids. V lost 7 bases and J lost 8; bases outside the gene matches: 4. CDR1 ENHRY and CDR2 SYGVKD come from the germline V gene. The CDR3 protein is CAITGTGDSPLHF. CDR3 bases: TGTGCCATCACCGGGACAGGAGATTCACCCCTCCACTTT.

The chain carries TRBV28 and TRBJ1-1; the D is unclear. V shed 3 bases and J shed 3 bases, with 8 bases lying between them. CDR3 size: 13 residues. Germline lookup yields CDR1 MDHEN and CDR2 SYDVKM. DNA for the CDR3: TGTGCCAGCAGTTTCCGGGTCTACACTGAAGCTTTCTTT. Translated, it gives CASSFRVYTEAFF.